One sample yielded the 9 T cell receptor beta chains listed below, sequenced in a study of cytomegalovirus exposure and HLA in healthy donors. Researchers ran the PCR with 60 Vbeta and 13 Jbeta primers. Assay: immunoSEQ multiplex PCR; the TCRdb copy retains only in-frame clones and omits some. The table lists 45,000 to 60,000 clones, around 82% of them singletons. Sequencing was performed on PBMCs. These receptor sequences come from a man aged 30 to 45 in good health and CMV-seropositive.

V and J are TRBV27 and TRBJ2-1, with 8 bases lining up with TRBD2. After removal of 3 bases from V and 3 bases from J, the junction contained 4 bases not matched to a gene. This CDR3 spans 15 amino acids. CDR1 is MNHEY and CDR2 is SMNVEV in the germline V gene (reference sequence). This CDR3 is CASSFRLAGYNEQFF. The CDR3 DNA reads TGTGCCAGCAGTTTTCGGCTAGCGGGCTACAATGAGCAGTTCTTC.

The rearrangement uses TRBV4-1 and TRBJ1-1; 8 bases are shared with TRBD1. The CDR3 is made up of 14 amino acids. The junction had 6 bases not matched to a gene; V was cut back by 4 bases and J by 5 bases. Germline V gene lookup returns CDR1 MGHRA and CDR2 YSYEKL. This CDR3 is CASSPRTGPTEAFF. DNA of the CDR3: TGCGCCAGCAGCCCGCGGACAGGGCCAACTGAAGCTTTCTTT.

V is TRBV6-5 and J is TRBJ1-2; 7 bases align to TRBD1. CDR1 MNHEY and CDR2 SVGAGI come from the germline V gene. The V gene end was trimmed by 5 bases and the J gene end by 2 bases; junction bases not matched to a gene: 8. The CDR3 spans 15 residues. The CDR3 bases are TGTGCCAGCAGTAGGATACAGGGGAAAAACTATGGCTACACCTTC. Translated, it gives CASSRIQGKNYGYTF.

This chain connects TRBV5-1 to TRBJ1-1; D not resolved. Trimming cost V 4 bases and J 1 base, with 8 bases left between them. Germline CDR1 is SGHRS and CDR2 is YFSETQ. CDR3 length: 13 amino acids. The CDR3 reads CASSVTENTEAFF. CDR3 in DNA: TGCGCCAGCAGCGTTACAGAGAACACTGAAGCTTTCTTT.

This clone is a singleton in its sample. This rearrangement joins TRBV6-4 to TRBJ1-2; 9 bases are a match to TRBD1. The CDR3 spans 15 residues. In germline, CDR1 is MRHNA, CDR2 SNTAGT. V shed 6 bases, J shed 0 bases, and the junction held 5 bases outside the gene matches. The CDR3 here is CASREQGAPNYGYTF. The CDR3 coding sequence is TGTGCCAGCAGAGAACAGGGGGCTCCTAACTATGGCTACACCTTC.

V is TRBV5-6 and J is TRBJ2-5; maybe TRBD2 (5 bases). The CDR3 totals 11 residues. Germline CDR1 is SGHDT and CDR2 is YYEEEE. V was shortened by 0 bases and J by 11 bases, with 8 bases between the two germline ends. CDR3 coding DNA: TGTGCCAGCAGCTTGGCGGGGAAGCAGTACTTC. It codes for CASSLAGKQYF.

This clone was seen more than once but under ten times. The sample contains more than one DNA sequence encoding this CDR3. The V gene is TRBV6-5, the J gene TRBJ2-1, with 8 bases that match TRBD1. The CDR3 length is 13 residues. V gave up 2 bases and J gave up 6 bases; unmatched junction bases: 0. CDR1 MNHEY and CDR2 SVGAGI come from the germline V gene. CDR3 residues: CASSYDRGNEQFF. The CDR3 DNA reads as TGTGCCAGCAGTTACGACAGGGGCAATGAGCAGTTCTTC.

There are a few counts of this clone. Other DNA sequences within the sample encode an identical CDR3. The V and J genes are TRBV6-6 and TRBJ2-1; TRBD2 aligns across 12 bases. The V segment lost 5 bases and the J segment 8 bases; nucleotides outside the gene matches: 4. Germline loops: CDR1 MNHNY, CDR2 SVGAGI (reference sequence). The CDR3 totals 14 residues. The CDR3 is CASSLAGGFDEQFF. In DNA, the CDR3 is TGTGCCAGCAGTCTAGCGGGGGGGTTCGATGAGCAGTTCTTC.

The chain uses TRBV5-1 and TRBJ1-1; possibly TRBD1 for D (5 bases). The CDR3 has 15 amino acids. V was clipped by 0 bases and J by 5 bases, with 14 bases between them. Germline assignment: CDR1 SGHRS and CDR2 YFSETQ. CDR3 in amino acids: CASSLDRPGWTEAFF. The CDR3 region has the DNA TGCGCCAGCAGCTTGGATCGACCAGGGTGGACTGAAGCTTTCTTT.